Listed here are 16 T cell receptor beta chains from one sample, sequenced in a study of T cells in Graves' hyperthyroidism and ophthalmopathy (dated by TCRdb to between 2017 and 2020). Library method: multiplex PCR. The listed sequencing device is Illumina HiSeq 2000. The TCR beta CDR3 regions were amplified from the RNA transcripts. A first-round RT-PCR of the TCR CDR3 used the HTBI primer set with the Qiagen OneStep RT-PCR kit. TCRdb reran the public reads through fastp at Q25 and MiXCR, keeping productive beta chains. A single entry per CDR3 protein holds the most common genes and DNA from its merged rows. The table for this sample lists approximately 600,000 distinct CDR3 sequences; 12% to 15% of them were counted only once. The biggest ten clones account for roughly 6.9% of the sample. The sample taken for sequencing was blood. The source is a woman between 18 and 29 years old with Graves' ophthalmopathy.

The chain recombines TRBV20-1 with TRBJ1-5; TRBD1 might be the D (5 bases). CDR1 and CDR2 from the germline V gene are DFQATT and SNEGSKA (reference sequence). Trimming shortened V by 1 base and J by 4 bases, and 26 bases separated the two germline ends. The CDR3 consists of 19 residues. Written as DNA, the CDR3 is TGCAGTGCTAGAGTTTATTATTGGTCCCCAGGCAGGGAGAATCAGCCCCAGCATTTT. Residues: CSARVYYWSPGRENQPQHF.

This clonotype was seen more than once but under ten times. The chain links TRBV12-3 or TRBV12-4 to TRBJ1-3; D not certain. V was pared by 6 bases and J by 2 bases, with 11 bases between. CDR3 length: 14 amino acids. The CDR3 sequence: CASRATATGNTIYF. The DNA for the CDR3 is TGTGCCAGCAGGGCCACGGCAACTGGAAACACCATATATTTT.

This clonotype showed up many times. The J gene is TRBJ2-1, the V gene TRBV11-2; no clear D gene. The germline V gene encodes CDR1 SGHAT and CDR2 FQNNGV. The germline V and J ends were trimmed by 5 bases and 8 bases, with 10 bases remaining between them. The CDR3 is made up of 12 amino acids. CDR3: CASSKGRDEQFF. CDR3 DNA: TGTGCCAGCAGCAAAGGCCGGGATGAGCAGTTCTTC.

The chain employs TRBV11-2 and TRBJ2-1, with D possibly TRBD2 on 5 matching bases. CDR3 size: 15 residues. V was clipped by 3 bases and J by 2 bases, with 11 bases between them. Germline loops: CDR1 SGHAT, CDR2 FQNNGV. The CDR3 nucleotides are TGTGCCAGCAGCTTTGGGGTTAGCGCCTACAATGAGCAGTTCTTC. Its protein product is CASSFGVSAYNEQFF.

This clonotype was detected many times. V is TRBV28 and J is TRBJ2-2; the match to TRBD1 covers 11 bases. This CDR3 region has 16 residues. V was clipped by 3 bases and J by 3 bases; unmatched bases: 3. CDR1 is MDHEN and CDR2 is SYDVKM in the germline V gene. The CDR3 loop is CASSFRDRGDTGELFF. Here the CDR3 DNA reads TGTGCCAGCAGTTTTCGGGACAGGGGGGACACCGGGGAGCTGTTTTTT.

This clonotype was picked up many times. The CDR3, as DNA: TGTGCCATCAGTGATGGGACTAGCGGGTCCCCCGGCGGGCACTACAATGAGCAGTTCTTC. As protein: CAISDGTSGSPGGHYNEQFF. The rearrangement links TRBV10-3 to TRBJ2-1; 12 bases are shared with TRBD2. The CDR3 totals 20 residues. Per the germline V gene, CDR1 is ENHRY and CDR2 is SYGVKD. With V trimmed by 3 bases and J by 3 bases, 15 bases remained unmatched.

The gene calls are TRBV6-1 and TRBJ2-7, with D perhaps matching TRBD1 (5 bases). The V gene's germline CDR1 is MNHNS and CDR2 SASEGT. The CDR3 sequence is 17 residues long. V was trimmed by 4 bases and J by 2 bases, leaving 21 bases between them. CDR3 amino acids: CASSVPRAAGKPYEQYF. The CDR3 coding sequence is TGTGCCAGCAGTGTCCCGCGCGCCGCAGGGAAGCCCTACGAGCAGTACTTC.

V is TRBV12-3 or TRBV12-4 and J is TRBJ2-7; tentative D call: TRBD2 (6 bases). V lost 6 bases to trimming and J lost 6 bases, with 12 bases between them. The CDR3 is 12 residues long. The CDR3 protein is CASREGFSEQYV. The CDR3 bases are TGTGCCAGCAGGGAGGGGTTCTCCGAGCAGTACGTC.

This clonotype was picked up many times. The chain combines TRBV18 with TRBJ2-1; 8 nucleotides match TRBD1. Trimming took 6 bases from V and 5 from J; bases not matched to a gene: 9. The CDR3 covers 15 residues. Germline V CDR1 and CDR2: KGHSH, LQKENI. The CDR3 region is CASSKGSGGHNEQFF. The CDR3 nucleotides read TGTGCCAGCTCGAAGGGCTCAGGGGGCCACAATGAGCAGTTCTTC.

The rearrangement uses TRBV29-1 and TRBJ2-1, with 13 bases fitting TRBD2. V lost 2 bases and J lost 10; bases outside the gene matches: 14. Germline lookup yields CDR1 SQVTM and CDR2 ANQGSEA. This CDR3 is built from 17 residues. CDR3 sequence (DNA): TGCAGCGTTGAAAGGACTAGCGGGAGCTCCCTTTTCTGGGAGCAGTTCTTC. Its protein is CSVERTSGSSLFWEQFF.

Many counts were recorded for this clonotype. This chain links TRBV7-2 with TRBJ2-5; possibly TRBD1 or TRBD2 for D (5 bases each). The V end lost 5 bases, the J end lost 4 bases, and 14 bases lay between the germline ends. The CDR3 consists of 14 residues. CDR1 is SGHTA, CDR2 FQGNSA, per germline. The CDR3 sequence is CASSRAGGRETQYF. CDR3 nucleotides: TGTGCCAGCAGCCGAGCTGGGGGACGAGAGACCCAGTACTTC.

This clonotype was observed a handful of times. V is TRBV7-3 and J is TRBJ2-5, with 8 bases identical to TRBD1. The CDR3 length is 15 residues. CDR1 and CDR2 from the germline V gene are SGHTA and FQGTGA. Unmatched junction bases numbered 6, after V lost 5 bases and J lost 1 base. CDR3 sequence: CASSPSGGIQETQYF. CDR3 DNA: TGTGCCAGCAGCCCGTCAGGGGGCATCCAAGAGACCCAGTACTTC.

The chain has TRBV4-1 and TRBJ1-1; D unresolved. The CDR3 runs 17 residues. From germline, CDR1 is MGHRA and CDR2 YSYEKL. Between the trimmed V and J ends, which lost 1 base and 0 bases, there was a span of 15 bases. The CDR3, as DNA: TGCGCCAGCAGCCAAGCGACCGGCTCTTTAATGAACACTGAAGCTTTCTTT. Translation gives CASSQATGSLMNTEAFF.

This clonotype was detected a few times. The J gene is TRBJ1-5, the V gene TRBV20-1; TRBD1 matches at 8 bases. Germline values: CDR1 DFQATT, CDR2 SNEGSKA (reference sequence). V lost 3 bases, J lost 7 bases, and 11 bases stayed unmatched. The CDR3 covers 15 residues. The CDR3 DNA follows: TGCAGTGCTAGGTTTAACAGGGGGGGAGGGCAGCCCCAGCATTTT. Amino acids: CSARFNRGGGQPQHF.

At least ten counts were recorded for this clonotype. The chain employs TRBV6-1 and TRBJ2-5, with TRBD1 as a possible D gene (6 bases). V lost 5 bases and J 5 bases, leaving 15 bases between the germline ends. This CDR3 is built from 14 residues. The germline V gene encodes CDR1 MNHNS and CDR2 SASEGT. The CDR3: CASSFLGGRETQYF. DNA for the CDR3: TGTGCCAGCAGTTTCTTAGGGGGAAGGGAGACCCAGTACTTC.

This chain connects TRBV6-1 to TRBJ1-5; possibly TRBD1 for D (6 bases). V was pared by 6 bases and J by 7 bases, with 16 bases between. The germline gives CDR1 MNHNS, CDR2 SASEGT. The CDR3 is 14 amino acids. DNA of the CDR3: TGTGCCAGCAGGGGACACCCCAACAACCAGCCCCAGCATTTT. Its translation: CASRGHPNNQPQHF.